A single sample is the source of the 19 T cell receptor beta chains below, sequenced in a study of T-cell reconstitution after alpha-beta-depleted transplantation in children listed by TCRdb under 2016. The sample's treatment or condition label is to be understood as: allogeneic hematopoietic cell transplantation with graft depleted of TCRalphabeta T cells and CD19 B cells. The method behind the library was PCR. Sequencing used an Illumina HiSeq 2500. Molecular barcoding was employed in the preparation of TCR libraries, with unique molecular identifiers being used to normalize TCRbeta repertoire quantification. TCRdb handled the public reads itself, with Q25 trimming in fastp and clone calling in MiXCR, and kept productive beta chains. Entries that share a CDR3 protein sequence are merged under the most common genes and DNA. The sample table holds 300,000 to 400,000 distinct CDR3 sequences, of which around 25% were seen once. Jointly, the top ten make up approximately 11% of the sample.

The specimen comprised PBMCs, mostly from graft donor cells, sampled 180 days after TCRalphabeta/CD19-depleted stem cell transplant. These receptors were taken from a male patient younger than 18 who had a stem cell transplant for acute lymphoblastic leukemia, so the T cells may come from the graft donor.

The V and J genes are TRBV19 and TRBJ1-1, with 7 nucleotides matching TRBD1. Per the germline V gene, CDR1 is LNHDA and CDR2 is SQIVND (reference sequence). V shed 7 bases, J shed 0 bases, and the junction held 8 bases outside the gene matches. The CDR3 sequence is 15 residues long. CDR3 amino acids: CASTRTGDMNTEAFF. As DNA, the CDR3 is TGTGCCAGTACCAGGACAGGTGACATGAACACTGAAGCTTTCTTT. The full variable domain, rest sourced from reference TRBV19 and TRBJ1-1, is DGGITQSPKYLFRKEGQNVTLSCEQNLNHDAMYWYRQDPGQGLRLIYYSQIVNDFQKGDIAEGYSVSREKKESFPLTVTSAQKNPTAFYLCASTRTGDMNTEAFFGQGTRLTVV.

This chain joins TRBV5-1 and TRBJ2-7; D may be TRBD1 or TRBD2 (6 bases each). The ends were cut back, 4 bases at V and 4 bases at J, with 12 bases in the middle. Germline V gene data show CDR1 as SGHRS and CDR2 as YFSETQ. CDR3 length: 13 amino acids. The CDR3 sequence is CASSGGGFYEQYF. DNA of the CDR3: TGCGCCAGCAGCGGAGGGGGATTTTACGAGCAGTACTTC. The variable domain in full, completed from reference TRBV5-1 and TRBJ2-7, reads KAGVTQTPRYLIKTRGQQVTLSCSPISGHRSVSWYQQTPGQGLQFLFEYFSETQRNKGNFPGRFSGRQFSNSRSEMNVSTLELGDSALYLCASSGGGFYEQYFGPGTRLTVT.

This clonotype was picked up a small number of times. V is TRBV7-9 and J is TRBJ2-5; 11 bases map to TRBD1. Germline V gene data show CDR1 as SEHNR and CDR2 as FQNEAQ (reference sequence). J lost 2 bases, V lost 0 bases, and 2 bases had no gene match. The CDR3 consists of 16 residues. CDR3 coding DNA: TGTGCCAGCAGCTTAGCCGGACAGGGGGCACAAGAGACCCAGTACTTC. Translation gives CASSLAGQGAQETQYF. Filled out from reference TRBV7-9 and TRBJ2-5, the complete variable domain reads DTGVSQNPRHKITKRGQNVTFRCDPISEHNRLYWYRQTLGQGPEFLTYFQNEAQLEKSRLLSDRFSAERPKGSFSTLEIQRTEQGDSAMYLCASSLAGQGAQETQYFGPGTRLLVL.

The rearrangement joins TRBV5-1 to TRBJ1-4, with D hard to call. The germline V gene has CDR1 SGHRS and CDR2 YFSETQ. This CDR3 has 17 residues. Trimming took 0 bases from V and 0 from J, leaving 12 bases between them. CDR3 amino acids: CASSLGPGRPTNEKLFF. The CDR3 DNA reads TGCGCCAGCAGCTTGGGCCCCGGCCGTCCAACTAATGAAAAACTGTTTTTT.

This clonotype was picked up a small number of times. The rearrangement links TRBV20-1 to TRBJ2-5; 10 bases are a match to TRBD2. The trim removed 5 bases at V and 7 bases at J, leaving 7 bases unmatched. CDR1 and CDR2 from the germline V gene are DFQATT and SNEGSKA (reference sequence). This CDR3 comprises 13 residues. In DNA, the CDR3 is TGCAGTGCTCCTCTAGCGGGAGAGGCGACCCAGTACTTC. This codes for CSAPLAGEATQYF.

The chain links TRBV29-1 to TRBJ2-7; TRBD2 is a possible D gene (5 bases). With 8 bases removed from V and 2 bases from J, the gap between germline ends came to 13 bases. Germline CDR1 reads SQVTM; CDR2 reads ANQGSEA. The length of the CDR3 is 12 residues. CDR3 coding DNA: TGCAGCACTCTGAGCGGTACCTACGAGCAGTACTTC. Translation gives CSTLSGTYEQYF.

The V call is TRBV9, the J call TRBJ2-5, with D possibly matching TRBD1 (5 bases). The CDR3 extends over 15 amino acids. Germline lookup yields CDR1 SGDLS and CDR2 YYNGEE. Trimming pared 1 base from V and 4 bases from J, leaving 14 bases between. The CDR3 loop is CASSVWSGKGETQYF. Written as DNA, the CDR3 is TGTGCCAGCAGCGTATGGTCAGGGAAAGGAGAGACCCAGTACTTC.

This clonotype came up a few times. The chain links TRBV7-3 to TRBJ1-2; 8 bases map to TRBD1. Germline V CDR1 and CDR2: SGHTA, FQGTGA. This CDR3 is 15 amino acids long. V shed 2 bases, J shed 4 bases, and the junction held 6 bases outside the gene matches. Here the CDR3 reads CASSLGTGGFYGYTF. CDR3 coding DNA: TGTGCCAGCAGCTTAGGGACAGGAGGTTTCTATGGCTACACCTTC.

This sequence joins TRBV12-3 or TRBV12-4 and TRBJ2-2; 9 nucleotides line up with TRBD2. This CDR3 spans 13 amino acids. Trimming took 9 bases from V and 11 from J; bases not matched to a gene: 10. The CDR3 reads CASISGGQRELFF. CDR3 nucleotide sequence: TGTGCCAGTATTAGCGGGGGCCAGCGCGAGCTGTTTTTT.

The CDR3 is CASSLTGQGGYGYTF. The CDR3 DNA reads TGTGCCAGCAGCTTAACTGGACAGGGGGGCTATGGCTACACCTTC. The genes are TRBV7-3 and TRBJ1-2, with 10 bases aligning to TRBD1. The CDR3 is 15 residues long. The germline V gene has CDR1 SGHTA and CDR2 FQGTGA. Trimming removed 0 bases from V and 4 bases from J; junction bases left unmatched: 2.

This clonotype was seen a few times. The chain carries TRBV4-2 and TRBJ2-1; D remains unclear. Germline CDR1 is LGHNA and CDR2 is YNFKEQ. The ends were cut back, 3 bases at V and 5 bases at J, with 14 bases in the middle. There are 15 residues in the CDR3. The CDR3 region is CASSHSQADHNEQFF. The DNA of the CDR3 is TGTGCCAGCAGCCACAGCCAGGCCGACCACAATGAGCAGTTCTTC.

This clonotype has a handful of counts. V and J are TRBV15 and TRBJ1-6; D gene uncertain. V shed 11 bases and J shed 9 bases, with 14 bases lying between them. Germline V CDR1 and CDR2: LNHNV, YYDKDF (reference sequence). The CDR3 consists of 12 residues. CDR3 region: CAESEMGSPLHF. In DNA form, the CDR3 reads TGTGCCGAATCTGAAATGGGTTCACCCCTCCACTTT. Filled out from reference TRBV15 and TRBJ1-6, the complete variable domain reads DAMVIQNPRYQVTQFGKPVTLSCSQTLNHNVMYWYQQKSSQAPKLLFHYYDKDFNNEADTPDNFQSRRPNTSFCFLDIRSPGLGDTAMYLCAESEMGSPLHFGNGTRLTVT.

V is TRBV12-3 or TRBV12-4 and J is TRBJ2-7; 15 bases match TRBD2. Trimming removed 7 bases from V and 5 bases from J; junction bases left unmatched: 9. The CDR3 spans 16 residues. The CDR3 coding sequence is TGTGCCAGCAAAGGACTAGCGGGAGGGCCGGTCCACGAGCAGTACTTC. Residues: CASKGLAGGPVHEQYF.

The V gene is TRBV2, the J gene TRBJ2-1; TRBD1 matches 9 bases. V lost 8 bases and J lost 10; bases outside the gene matches: 12. This CDR3 is 14 amino acids long. CDR1 is SNHLY, CDR2 FYNNEI, per germline. DNA for the CDR3: TGTGCCAGCCAACGGGACAGGGCTCTACGGGAGCAGTTCTTC. Translated, it gives CASQRDRALREQFF.

The chain combines TRBV4-1 with TRBJ2-5; 7 bases are a match to TRBD1. The length of the CDR3 is 15 residues. Germline loops: CDR1 MGHRA, CDR2 YSYEKL. Germline trimming cut 1 base from V and 3 bases from J; bases unmatched to any gene: 5. CDR3 amino acids: CASSQAPTGKETQYF. The CDR3 DNA follows: TGCGCCAGCAGCCAAGCACCGACAGGGAAAGAGACCCAGTACTTC.

The chain links TRBV24-1 to TRBJ2-3; 12 bases line up with TRBD2. V lost 3 bases and J lost 2; bases outside the gene matches: 11. There are 19 residues in the CDR3. CDR1 KGHDR and CDR2 SFDVKD come from the germline V gene. The DNA for the CDR3 is TGTGCCACCAGTGATAGCCCCCAGACTAGCGGGAGATCCACAGATACGCAGTATTTT. Translated: CATSDSPQTSGRSTDTQYF.

J is TRBJ2-5 and V is TRBV20-1; D is uncertain. Germline V gene sequence: CDR1 DFQATT, CDR2 SNEGSKA (reference sequence). CDR3 length equals 13 residues. V lost 3 bases to trimming and J lost 0 bases, with 8 bases between them. The CDR3 DNA follows: TGCAGTGCTAGGCATACCCACCAAGAGACCCAGTACTTC. Residues: CSARHTHQETQYF.

Ten or more counts support this clonotype. V and J are TRBV14 and TRBJ2-3; tentatively, D is TRBD1 (5 bases). CDR1 and CDR2 from the germline V gene are SGHDN and FVKESK. This CDR3 is 12 amino acids long. Trimming removed 4 bases at V and 5 bases at J, with 7 bases between. CDR3 nucleotide sequence: TGTGCCAGCAGCCTTCAGGGAGATACGCAGTATTTT. Amino acid sequence: CASSLQGDTQYF.

This clonotype was detected only a few times. The V gene is TRBV7-6, the J gene TRBJ2-7, with 10 positions matching TRBD2. With 6 bases clipped from V and 4 bases from J, the junction kept 6 bases outside the gene matches. The CDR3 is 14 amino acids. CDR1 SGHVS and CDR2 FNYEAQ come from the germline V gene. This CDR3 reads CASRLAGLSYEQYF. The CDR3 coding sequence is TGTGCCAGCAGACTAGCGGGGCTTTCTTACGAGCAGTACTTC.